The present TCR beta chain was sequenced within a study of blood T cell repertoires in COVID-19. Study at large: Some COVID-19 samples were acute and others convalescent; all came from the United States, Italy and Spain.

Germline-derived CDR1 and CDR2 are SNHLY and FYNNEI. CDR3 length: 14 residues. V lost 3 bases and J lost 5; bases outside the gene matches: 5. Methods used by the authors: Cell counts per sample came from amplifying reference gene primers. Using immunoSEQ multiplex PCR, the repertoire was profiled, and TCRdb retains in-frame clones only, with some absent. V and J calls and clone size are those listed in that table; D and trimming were worked out from the DNA. This table holds more than 250,000 clones, 89% found once. The sequence came from a man aged 18 to 29 who had recovered from COVID-19. Sample: peripheral blood. This chain uses TRBV2 with TRBJ1-2, with TRBD1 matching over 8 bases. CDR3 sequence: CASSDRGRSYGYTF. The CDR3 region has the DNA TGTGCCAGCAGTGACAGGGGGCGTAGTTATGGCTACACCTTC. The full variable domain, with the rest looked up from reference TRBV2 and TRBJ1-2, is EPEVTQTPSHQVTQMGQEVILRCVPISNHLYFYWYRQILGQKVEFLVSFYNNEISEKSEIFDDQFSVERPDGSNFTLKIRSTKLEDSAMYFCASSDRGRSYGYTFGSGTRLTVV.